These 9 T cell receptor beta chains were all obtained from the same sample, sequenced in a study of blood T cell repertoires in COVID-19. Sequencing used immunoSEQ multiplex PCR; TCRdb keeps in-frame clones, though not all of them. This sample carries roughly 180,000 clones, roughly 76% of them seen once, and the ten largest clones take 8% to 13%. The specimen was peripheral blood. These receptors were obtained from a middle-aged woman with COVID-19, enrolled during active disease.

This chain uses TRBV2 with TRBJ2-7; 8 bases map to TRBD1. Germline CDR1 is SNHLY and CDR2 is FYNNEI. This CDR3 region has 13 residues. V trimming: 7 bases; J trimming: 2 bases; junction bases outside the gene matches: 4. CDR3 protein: CASKQGAPYEQYF. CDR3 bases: TGTGCCAGCAAGCAGGGGGCTCCCTACGAGCAGTACTTC.

The CDR3 DNA reads TGTGCCAGCAGCCCTAGGTCTGGGGAGCAGTTCTTC. Protein sequence: CASSPRSGEQFF. The V and J genes are TRBV9 and TRBJ2-1; D is undetermined. The CDR3 is 12 amino acids. Trimming removed 4 bases from V and 10 bases from J, with 12 bases in between. Germline-derived CDR1 and CDR2 are SGDLS and YYNGEE.

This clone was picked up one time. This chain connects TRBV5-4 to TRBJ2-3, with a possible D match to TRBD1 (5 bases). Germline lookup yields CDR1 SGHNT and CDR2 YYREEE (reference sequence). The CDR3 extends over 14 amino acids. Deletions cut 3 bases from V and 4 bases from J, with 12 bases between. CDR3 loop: CASSSLTGSDTQYF. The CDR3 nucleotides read TGTGCCAGCAGCTCCCTTACAGGATCAGATACGCAGTATTTT.

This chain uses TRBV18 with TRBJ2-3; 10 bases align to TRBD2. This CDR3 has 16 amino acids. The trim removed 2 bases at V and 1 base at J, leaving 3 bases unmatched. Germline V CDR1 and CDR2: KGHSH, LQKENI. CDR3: CASSPGGLAGTDTQYF. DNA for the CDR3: TGTGCCAGCTCACCAGGAGGACTAGCGGGCACAGATACGCAGTATTTT.

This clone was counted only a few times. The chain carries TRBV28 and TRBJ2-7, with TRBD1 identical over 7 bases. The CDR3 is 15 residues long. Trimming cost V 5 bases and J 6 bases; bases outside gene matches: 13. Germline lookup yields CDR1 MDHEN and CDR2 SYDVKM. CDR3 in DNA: TGTGCCAGCAGTCCGCCGACAGGGAATTTTCGCGAGCAGTACTTC. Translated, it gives CASSPPTGNFREQYF.

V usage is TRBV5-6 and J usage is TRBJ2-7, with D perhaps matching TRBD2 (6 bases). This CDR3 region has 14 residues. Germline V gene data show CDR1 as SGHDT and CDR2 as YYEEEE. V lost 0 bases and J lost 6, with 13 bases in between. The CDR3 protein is CASSLVLGGGEQYV. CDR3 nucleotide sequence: TGTGCCAGCAGCTTGGTGCTGGGAGGAGGCGAGCAGTACGTC.

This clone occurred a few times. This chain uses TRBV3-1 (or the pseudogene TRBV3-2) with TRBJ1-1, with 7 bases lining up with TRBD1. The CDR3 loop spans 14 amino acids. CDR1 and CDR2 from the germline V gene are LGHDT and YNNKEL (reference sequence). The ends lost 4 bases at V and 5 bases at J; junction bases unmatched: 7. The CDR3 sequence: CASSPTTGSTEAFF. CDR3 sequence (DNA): TGTGCCAGCAGCCCAACGACAGGGAGTACTGAAGCTTTCTTT.

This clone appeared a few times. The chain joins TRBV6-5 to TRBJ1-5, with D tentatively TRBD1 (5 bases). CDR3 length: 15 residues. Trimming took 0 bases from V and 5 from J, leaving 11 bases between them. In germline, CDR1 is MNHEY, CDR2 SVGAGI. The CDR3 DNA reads TGTGCCAGCAGTTACTCGGGAGGGGCACATCAGCCCCAGCATTTT. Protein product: CASSYSGGAHQPQHF.

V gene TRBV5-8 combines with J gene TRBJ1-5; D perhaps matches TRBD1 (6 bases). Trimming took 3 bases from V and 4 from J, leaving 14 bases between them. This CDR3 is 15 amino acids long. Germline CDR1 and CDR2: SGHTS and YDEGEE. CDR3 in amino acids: CASSSDRTANQPQHF. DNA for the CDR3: TGTGCCAGCAGCTCCGACAGGACAGCAAATCAGCCCCAGCATTTT.